The next 6 T cell receptor beta chains were all read from a single sample in a study of shared clonotypes between healthy human individuals. Terminally differentiated effector memory CD45RA+ cells were left out of the naive CD8 fraction, which was CD45RO-negative and positively selected for CCR7. Clones were read by immunoSEQ multiplex PCR, and TCRdb kept only the in-frame ones, dropping some. Of about 820,000 clones listed, 80% to 95% are singletons. The sequenced material came from naive CD8+ T cells sorted from blood. All receptors derive from a man aged 30 to 45 in good health.

This sequence joins TRBV6-5 and TRBJ2-7; D perhaps matches TRBD2 (5 bases). V lost 5 bases, J lost 6 bases, and 17 bases lay in between. The germline gives CDR1 MNHEY, CDR2 SVGAGI. The CDR3 extends over 14 amino acids. The CDR3 DNA follows: TGTGCCAGCAGTGACCCTGGCAGCCGGGGCGAGCAGTACTTC. Amino acids: CASSDPGSRGEQYF.

V usage is TRBV27 and J usage is TRBJ2-7; maybe TRBD1 (6 bases). This CDR3 has 15 residues. Trimming took 5 bases from V and 3 from J, leaving 17 bases between them. In germline, CDR1 is MNHEY, CDR2 SMNVEV (reference sequence). The chain's CDR3 is CASSPQGYGDYEQYF. Here the CDR3 DNA reads TGTGCCAGCAGTCCACAGGGTTACGGTGACTACGAGCAGTACTTC.

The chain couples TRBV4-3 to TRBJ2-7; TRBD2 aligns across 8 bases. Per the germline V gene, CDR1 is LGHNA and CDR2 is YSLEER. This CDR3 is built from 15 residues. J gave up 4 bases and V 0 bases, and 5 bases lay outside the gene matches. CDR3 region: CASSQDSGSGYEQYF. The CDR3 DNA reads TGCGCCAGCAGCCAAGACAGCGGGAGCGGGTACGAGCAGTACTTC.

The chain links TRBV27 to TRBJ2-3; no definite D call. Germline V gene lookup returns CDR1 MNHEY and CDR2 SMNVEV (reference sequence). CDR3 length equals 14 residues. Trimming stripped 0 bases from V and 2 bases from J, with 6 bases between. The CDR3 reads CASSLSDDTDTQYF. Written as DNA, the CDR3 is TGTGCCAGCAGTTTATCGGACGACACAGATACGCAGTATTTT.

In this sample, this clone turned up a few times. CDR3 sequence: CASSLGTGRQPQHF. CDR3 nucleotides: TGTGCCAGCAGCTTGGGGACAGGGCGGCAGCCCCAGCATTTT. The chain has TRBV5-6 and TRBJ1-5, with TRBD1 identical over 8 bases. CDR1 is SGHDT and CDR2 is YYEEEE in the germline V gene. The CDR3 has 14 residues. With 0 bases clipped from V and 7 bases from J, the junction kept 3 bases outside the gene matches.

This rearrangement joins TRBV5-5 to TRBJ1-2; possible D gene TRBD1, 5 bases. Germline CDR1 is SGHKS and CDR2 is YYEKEE (reference sequence). This CDR3 has 14 residues. Trimming took 1 base from V and 1 from J, leaving 8 bases between them. CDR3 region: CASSLRGRNYGYTF. As DNA, the CDR3 is TGTGCCAGCAGCTTGCGGGGCCGTAACTATGGCTACACCTTC.